The 12 T cell receptor beta chains listed next were all sequenced from one sample in a study of OX40 agonist ivuxolimab in advanced cancers. Clones were read by immunoSEQ multiplex PCR, and TCRdb kept only the in-frame ones, dropping some. The table has about 75,000 clones, around 83% seen once. The starting material was CD4+ or CD8+ T cells sorted from blood, obtained in a trial of the OX40 agonist ivuxolimab. All receptors come from an adult with an advanced solid tumor such as melanoma, head and neck, liver or kidney cancer.

The V gene is TRBV29-1, the J gene TRBJ1-5, with 8 bases aligning to TRBD1. The V and J ends lost 3 bases and 7 bases, in that order; junction bases with no gene match: 5. The V gene's germline CDR1 is SQVTM and CDR2 ANQGSEA. The length of the CDR3 is 13 residues. The CDR3 DNA sequence: TGCAGCGTTGATGCTGGACAGGGACAGCCCCAGCATTTT. Translation: CSVDAGQGQPQHF. Full variable domain (remainder filled in from reference TRBV29-1 and TRBJ1-5): SAVISQKPSRDICQRGTSLTIQCQVDSQVTMMFWYRQQPGQSLTLIATANQGSEATYESGFVIDKFPISRPNLTFSTLTVSNMSPEDSSIYLCSVDAGQGQPQHFGDGTRLSIL.

Note on this clone: The junction departs from the called germline gene at one end, perhaps through a read error. The chain combines TRBV6-1 with TRBJ1-6; no reliable D call. Germline CDR1 and CDR2: MNHNS and SASEGT. The CDR3 totals 11 residues. This chain's CDR3 is CASTEDAPLHF. The CDR3 region has the DNA TGTGCCAGCACTGAAGACGCGCCCCTCCACTTT.

This sequence joins TRBV6-1 and TRBJ2-3; D is unclear. Germline V CDR1 and CDR2: MNHNS, SASEGT. This CDR3 spans 13 amino acids. Trimming cost V 5 bases and J 2 bases, with 8 bases left between them. The CDR3 DNA follows: TGTGCCAGCAGTCTCCCTCCCACAGATACGCAGTATTTT. Translated, it gives CASSLPPTDTQYF.

The rearrangement uses TRBV9 and TRBJ2-1, with D unclear. The CDR3 length is 13 residues. Germline CDR1 reads SGDLS; CDR2 reads YYNGEE. Trimming took off 3 bases at V and 9 bases at J, with 13 bases between the two ends. CDR3 sequence reads: CASSALSGGEQFF. As DNA, the CDR3 is TGTGCCAGCAGCGCCCTCTCGGGTGGTGAGCAGTTCTTC.

The rearrangement uses TRBV19 and TRBJ1-3; no firm D call. There are 13 residues in the CDR3. CDR1 LNHDA and CDR2 SQIVND come from the germline V gene (reference sequence). The V gene lost 5 bases and the J gene lost 0 bases, with 5 bases spanning the gap. The CDR3 region has the DNA TGTGCCAGTAGTGTGGACTCTGGAAACACCATATATTTT. This sequence encodes CASSVDSGNTIYF.

This clone was counted a single time. This chain links TRBV29-1 with TRBJ1-3; the D is unclear. The CDR3 consists of 9 residues. The germline V and J ends were trimmed by 8 bases and 11 bases, with 10 bases remaining between them. The V gene's germline CDR1 is SQVTM and CDR2 ANQGSEA. This CDR3 is CSPLVAIYF. CDR3 bases: TGCAGCCCTCTCGTGGCCATATATTTT.

The gene calls are TRBV7-3 and TRBJ2-5; TRBD2 might be the D (6 bases). CDR3 length: 15 amino acids. The germline gives CDR1 SGHTA, CDR2 FQGTGA. V was shortened by 1 base and J by 1 base, with 10 bases between the two germline ends. The CDR3 DNA is TGTGCCAGCAGCTTAAATCCGGGAGCCCAAGAGACCCAGTACTTC. Encoded protein: CASSLNPGAQETQYF.

This clone appeared once. This chain connects TRBV28 to TRBJ2-7, with TRBD2 matching 7 bases. The ends lost 8 bases at V and 5 bases at J; junction bases unmatched: 6. The CDR3 totals 12 residues. Germline V gene sequence: CDR1 MDHEN, CDR2 SYDVKM. CDR3 coding DNA: TGTGCCAGCTGGACTAGTTCCCACGAGCAGTACTTC. It yields the protein CASWTSSHEQYF.

This clone is medium-sized within its sample. This sequence joins TRBV13 and TRBJ1-2; no clear D. Germline V gene lookup returns CDR1 PRHDT and CDR2 FYEKMQ (reference sequence). CDR3 length equals 15 residues. V gave up 0 bases and J gave up 0 bases, with 8 bases separating them. The CDR3 loop reads CASSLGRLPNYGYTF. The CDR3 coding sequence is TGTGCCAGCAGCTTAGGACGGTTGCCTAACTATGGCTACACCTTC.

The chain has TRBV10-3 and TRBJ2-3; 10 bases match TRBD2. Germline CDR1 and CDR2: ENHRY and SYGVKD. Trimming removed 5 bases from V and 4 bases from J; junction bases left unmatched: 3. The CDR3 extends over 14 amino acids. The CDR3 DNA reads TGTGCCATCAGTCAGCGGGGGGGCGCAGATACGCAGTATTTT. This sequence encodes CAISQRGGADTQYF.

This chain joins TRBV7-2 and TRBJ1-5; possible D gene TRBD1, 6 bases. The CDR3 extends over 13 amino acids. V lost 3 bases, J lost 5 bases, and 8 bases lay in between. Germline V gene sequence: CDR1 SGHTA, CDR2 FQGNSA. CDR3 in amino acids: CASSLDSHQPQHF. Written as DNA, the CDR3 is TGTGCCAGCAGCTTGGACAGCCATCAGCCCCAGCATTTT. Full variable domain (outside the CDR3, taken from reference TRBV7-2 and TRBJ1-5): GAGVSQSPSNKVTEKGKDVELRCDPISGHTALYWYRQSLGQGLEFLIYFQGNSAPDKSGLPSDRFSAERTGGSVSTLTIQRTQQEDSAVYLCASSLDSHQPQHFGDGTRLSIL.

The genes are TRBV5-5 and TRBJ2-1; 9 bases match TRBD1. The CDR3 is 15 residues long. The V and J ends lost 4 bases and 3 bases, in that order; junction bases with no gene match: 5. The germline V gene has CDR1 SGHKS and CDR2 YYEKEE (reference sequence). The CDR3 loop is CASSPRGQGYNEQFF. In nucleotides, the CDR3 is TGTGCCAGCAGCCCCAGGGGACAGGGCTACAATGAGCAGTTCTTC.